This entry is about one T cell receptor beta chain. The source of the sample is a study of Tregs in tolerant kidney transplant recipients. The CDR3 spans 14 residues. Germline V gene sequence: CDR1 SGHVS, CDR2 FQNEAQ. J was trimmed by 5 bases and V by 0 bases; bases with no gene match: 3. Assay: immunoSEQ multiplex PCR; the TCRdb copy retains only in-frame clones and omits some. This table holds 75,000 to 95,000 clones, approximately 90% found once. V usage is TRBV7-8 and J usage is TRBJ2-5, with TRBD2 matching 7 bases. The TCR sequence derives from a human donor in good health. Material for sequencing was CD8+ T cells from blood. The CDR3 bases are TGTGCCAGCAGCTTAGCGGGGGGGTGGGAGACCCAGTACTTC. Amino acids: CASSLAGGWETQYF.